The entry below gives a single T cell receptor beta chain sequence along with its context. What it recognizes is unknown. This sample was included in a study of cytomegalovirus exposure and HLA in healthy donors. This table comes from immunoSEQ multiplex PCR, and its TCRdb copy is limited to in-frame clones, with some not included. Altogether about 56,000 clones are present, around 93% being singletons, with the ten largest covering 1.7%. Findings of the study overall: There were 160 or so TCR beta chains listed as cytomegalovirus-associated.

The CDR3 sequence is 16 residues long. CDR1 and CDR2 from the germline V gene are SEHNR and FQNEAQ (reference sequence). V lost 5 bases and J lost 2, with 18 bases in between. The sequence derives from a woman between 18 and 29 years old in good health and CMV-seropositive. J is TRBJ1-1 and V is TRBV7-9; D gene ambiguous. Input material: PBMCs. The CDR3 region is CASSTASAALNTEAFF. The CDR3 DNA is TGTGCCAGCAGCACAGCCTCTGCAGCCCTTAACACTGAAGCTTTCTTT. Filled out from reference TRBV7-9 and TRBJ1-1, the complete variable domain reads DTGVSQNPRHKITKRGQNVTFRCDPISEHNRLYWYRQTLGQGPEFLTYFQNEAQLEKSRLLSDRFSAERPKGSFSTLEIQRTEQGDSAMYLCASSTASAALNTEAFFGQGTRLTVV.